This T cell receptor (beta chain) was captured in a study of cytotoxic CD8 clonotypes in ibrutinib-treated CLL. Study-level information: Partial response occurred in about 25 patients and complete response in 2; at median approximately 70 months, 14 remained remitted and about 12 progressed. Sample averages reached 250,000 or so productive templates and 80,000 to 100,000 productive rearrangements.

Clones were read by immunoSEQ multiplex PCR, and TCRdb kept only the in-frame ones, dropping some. The profile shows roughly 300,000 clones, approximately 79% of them singletons. Trimming pared 0 bases from V and 5 bases from J, leaving 10 bases between. This CDR3 is 14 amino acids long. In germline, CDR1 is KGHSH, CDR2 LQKENI. This rearrangement joins TRBV18 to TRBJ1-2, with D unclear. The sequence derives from a human donor with chronic lymphocytic leukemia. Source: PBMCs, taken at disease progression, from a patient treated with ibrutinib. CDR3 DNA: TGTGCCAGCTCACCACCTTGGTTCCTATATGGCTACACCTTC. It codes for CASSPPWFLYGYTF.